A single sample is the source of the 27 T cell receptor beta chains below, sequenced in a study of cytomegalovirus exposure and HLA in healthy donors. PCR was performed using 60 Vbeta and 13 Jbeta primers. This table comes from immunoSEQ multiplex PCR, and its TCRdb copy is limited to in-frame clones, with some not included. The data show 250,000 to 350,000 clones, about 90% seen once. Sequencing was performed on PBMCs. These receptors all stem from a woman aged 18-29 years in good health and CMV-seronegative.

V usage is TRBV6-1 and J usage is TRBJ2-5; possible D gene TRBD2, 7 bases. CDR1 and CDR2 (germline): MNHNS, SASEGT. Trimming removed 6 bases from V and 7 bases from J, with 15 bases in between. The CDR3 is 13 residues long. The CDR3 loop is CASSDLGGATQYF. DNA for the CDR3: TGTGCCAGCAGCGACCTAGGGGGGGCGACCCAGTACTTC.

The chain links TRBV7-9 to TRBJ2-5; 8 bases map to TRBD2. The CDR3 spans 16 residues. V lost 0 bases to trimming and J lost 1 base; unmatched junction nucleotides: 4. From germline, CDR1 is SEHNR and CDR2 FQNEAQ (reference sequence). The CDR3 here is CASSLASRGAQETQYF. DNA for the CDR3: TGTGCCAGCAGCTTAGCTTCGCGGGGGGCCCAAGAGACCCAGTACTTC.

The V and J genes are TRBV6-6 and TRBJ1-5; TRBD1 matches 7 bases. CDR3 length: 14 residues. Germline assignment: CDR1 MNHNY and CDR2 SVGAGI (reference sequence). V gave up 5 bases and J gave up 3 bases; unmatched junction bases: 4. CDR3 residues: CASSTDRPNQPQHF. The CDR3 DNA reads as TGTGCCAGCAGTACGGACAGGCCCAATCAGCCCCAGCATTTT.

The rearrangement joins TRBV11-3 to TRBJ2-1; 7 bases align to TRBD2. CDR1 is SGHNT, CDR2 YENEEA, per germline. With V trimmed by 5 bases and J by 10 bases, 8 bases remained unmatched. This CDR3 has 13 residues. The CDR3 reads CASSGEGRLEQFF. The DNA for the CDR3 is TGTGCCAGCAGCGGGGAGGGACGACTAGAGCAGTTCTTC.

This rearrangement joins TRBV6-4 to TRBJ2-1, with TRBD1 matching 11 bases. CDR3 size: 14 residues. J gave up 8 bases and V 6 bases, and 6 bases lay outside the gene matches. Germline values: CDR1 MRHNA, CDR2 SNTAGT. In DNA form, the CDR3 reads TGTGCCAGCAGCGCCGGGACAGGGGGTCATGAGCAGTTCTTC. Protein: CASSAGTGGHEQFF.

The chain links TRBV27 to TRBJ2-1; TRBD1 aligns across 8 bases. The trim removed 3 bases at V and 4 bases at J, leaving 14 bases unmatched. There are 18 residues in the CDR3. Per the germline V gene, CDR1 is MNHEY and CDR2 is SMNVEV (reference sequence). The CDR3 sequence: CASSFVPHGQGGYNEQFF. CDR3 nucleotide sequence: TGTGCCAGCAGTTTTGTGCCCCACGGACAGGGAGGTTACAATGAGCAGTTCTTC.

On this clone: The sample carries other DNA sequences with the same CDR3. This rearrangement joins TRBV30 to TRBJ1-5, with D tentatively TRBD1 (5 bases). Germline CDR1 and CDR2: GTSNPN and SVGIG (reference sequence). V was shortened by 1 base and J by 5 bases, with 9 bases between the two germline ends. This CDR3 is 13 amino acids long. DNA for the CDR3: TGTGCCTGGAGTGCCGGGACTGATCAGCCCCAGCATTTT. Translated: CAWSAGTDQPQHF.

CDR3 bases: TGTGCCAGCAGGGAGACCGGGGAGCTGTTTTTT. Its translation: CASRETGELFF. V is TRBV25-1 and J is TRBJ2-2, with D unresolved. The CDR3 covers 11 residues. Trimming stripped 6 bases from V and 5 bases from J, with 4 bases between. Germline CDR1 reads MGHDK; CDR2 reads SYGVNS.

The genes are TRBV6-1 and TRBJ2-1; D gene ambiguous. The CDR3 contains 15 residues. Trimming removed 3 bases at V and 3 bases at J, with 12 bases between. Germline CDR1 and CDR2: MNHNS and SASEGT. CDR3 in DNA: TGTGCCAGCAGTGATTGGGCAGAGTACTACAATGAGCAGTTCTTC. It encodes CASSDWAEYYNEQFF.

The sample holds a few counts of this clone. The rearrangement joins TRBV18 to TRBJ1-1, with 7 bases that match TRBD1. Germline loops: CDR1 KGHSH, CDR2 LQKENI. This CDR3 is built from 15 residues. Germline trimming cut 3 bases from V and 2 bases from J; bases unmatched to any gene: 6. CDR3 sequence reads: CASSPDRELNTEAFF. Written as DNA, the CDR3 is TGTGCCAGCTCACCCGACAGGGAGTTAAACACTGAAGCTTTCTTT.

The chain has TRBV27 and TRBJ1-1; D uncertain. V was pared by 1 base and J by 4 bases, with 28 bases between. The CDR3 consists of 20 residues. The germline V gene encodes CDR1 MNHEY and CDR2 SMNVEV (reference sequence). This CDR3 is CASSLFARAGNREVGTEAFF. In DNA, the CDR3 is TGTGCCAGCAGTTTATTTGCGAGGGCAGGTAATAGGGAGGTGGGCACTGAAGCTTTCTTT.

The chain carries TRBV15 and TRBJ2-7; a weak D match, TRBD1 (6 bases). The CDR3 length is 15 residues. Looked up from germline, CDR1 is LNHNV and CDR2 is YYDKDF (reference sequence). Trimming pared 0 bases from V and 4 bases from J, leaving 13 bases between. CDR3 protein: CATSRDKGQHYEQYF. CDR3 nucleotide sequence: TGTGCCACCAGCAGAGATAAAGGACAGCATTACGAGCAGTACTTC.

This chain connects TRBV5-5 to TRBJ2-3; 12 nucleotides agree with TRBD2. The CDR3 sequence is 18 residues long. With V trimmed by 1 base and J by 4 bases, 10 bases remained unmatched. Germline-derived CDR1 and CDR2 are SGHKS and YYEKEE (reference sequence). The CDR3 is CASSLRTSGAPGADTQYF. The CDR3 DNA sequence: TGTGCCAGCAGCTTGAGGACTAGCGGGGCCCCGGGGGCAGATACGCAGTATTTT.

The V and J genes are TRBV7-6 and TRBJ2-7, with 12 positions matching TRBD1. After removal of 0 bases from V and 6 bases from J, the junction contained 9 bases not matched to a gene. Germline CDR1 and CDR2: SGHVS and FNYEAQ. The CDR3 contains 17 residues. The CDR3 here is CASSLAGSGTGGVEQYF. The CDR3 DNA is TGTGCCAGCAGCTTAGCGGGTTCCGGGACAGGGGGCGTCGAGCAGTACTTC.

The chain couples TRBV11-2 to TRBJ2-5; perhaps TRBD2 as D (6 bases). CDR3 length equals 14 residues. The V gene's germline CDR1 is SGHAT and CDR2 FQNNGV. V gave up 1 base and J gave up 4 bases, with 10 bases separating them. The CDR3 DNA is TGTGCCAGCAGCTTAGGGCTAGCGCGAGAGACCCAGTACTTC. It codes for CASSLGLARETQYF.

The chain combines TRBV9 with TRBJ2-5; weak D call: TRBD2 (6 bases). V gave up 0 bases and J gave up 5 bases, with 26 bases separating them. This CDR3 has 19 residues. Germline lookup yields CDR1 SGDLS and CDR2 YYNGEE. The CDR3 is CASSVEAGSPRSEGETQYF. CDR3 coding DNA: TGTGCCAGCAGCGTAGAGGCGGGGTCGCCCCGGAGTGAAGGGGAGACCCAGTACTTC. Drawing the rest from reference TRBV9 and TRBJ2-5, the complete variable domain is DSGVTQTPKHLITATGQRVTLRCSPRSGDLSVYWYQQSLDQGLQFLIQYYNGEERAKGNILERFSAQQFPDLHSELNLSSLELGDSALYFCASSVEAGSPRSEGETQYFGPGTRLLVL.

The genes are TRBV6-5 and TRBJ1-2; perhaps TRBD1 as D (6 bases). Trimming cost V 2 bases and J 1 base, with 11 bases left between them. The CDR3 length is 15 residues. Germline assignment: CDR1 MNHEY and CDR2 SVGAGI. The CDR3 spells CASSYRWDINYGYTF. The DNA for the CDR3 is TGTGCCAGCAGTTACCGTTGGGACATTAACTATGGCTACACCTTC.

The V and J genes are TRBV5-6 and TRBJ1-5, with D unresolved. The V and J ends lost 2 bases and 5 bases respectively, with 5 bases between them. Germline CDR1 SGHDT, CDR2 YYEEEE. This CDR3 has 12 residues. CDR3 DNA sequence: TGTGCCAGCAGCTTCGGGTATCAGCCCCAGCATTTT. The encoded protein is CASSFGYQPQHF.

V usage is TRBV11-2 and J usage is TRBJ1-2, with D unresolved. The V end lost 4 bases, the J end lost 4 bases, and 7 bases lay between the germline ends. The CDR3 spans 12 residues. Germline V gene sequence: CDR1 SGHAT, CDR2 FQNNGV. The CDR3 loop reads CASSYSRYGYTF. The CDR3 DNA follows: TGTGCCAGCAGCTATTCCCGCTATGGCTACACCTTC.

This clone has just a few counts. CDR3 sequence reads: CASSGTGGETQYF. The DNA of the CDR3 is TGTGCCAGCAGCGGGACAGGGGGAGAGACCCAGTACTTC. The rearrangement joins TRBV6-5 to TRBJ2-5, with 11 bases that match TRBD1. Losses at the gene ends were 6 bases for V and 4 bases for J; bases not matched to a gene: 1. CDR1 is MNHEY and CDR2 is SVGAGI in the germline V gene. The CDR3 contains 13 residues.

This chain joins TRBV4-1 and TRBJ2-7, with 7 bases identical to TRBD1. The CDR3 contains 15 residues. V gave up 0 bases and J gave up 2 bases; unmatched junction bases: 4. Germline assignment: CDR1 MGHRA and CDR2 YSYEKL. Written as DNA, the CDR3 is TGCGCCAGCAGCCAAGATAGGACAGGAACCTACGAGCAGTACTTC. It yields the protein CASSQDRTGTYEQYF.

The V and J genes are TRBV4-1 and TRBJ1-1, with D perhaps matching TRBD1 (6 bases). With 0 bases removed from V and 10 bases from J, the gap between germline ends came to 18 bases. The CDR3 has 15 amino acids. Germline loops: CDR1 MGHRA, CDR2 YSYEKL. This CDR3 reads CASSQEDRGGEGAFF. DNA for the CDR3: TGCGCCAGCAGCCAAGAAGATAGGGGGGGAGAAGGAGCTTTCTTT.

The chain links TRBV7-9 to TRBJ1-1; D might be TRBD1 (6 bases). Germline lookup yields CDR1 SEHNR and CDR2 FQNEAQ (reference sequence). CDR3 size: 13 residues. V was pared by 5 bases and J by 5 bases, with 12 bases between. In DNA, the CDR3 is TGTGCCAGCAGCAACCCGGACAGAACTGAAGCTTTCTTT. The encoded protein is CASSNPDRTEAFF.

The chain employs TRBV27 and TRBJ2-7; 7 nucleotides align to TRBD1. The V gene's germline CDR1 is MNHEY and CDR2 SMNVEV (reference sequence). The length of the CDR3 is 18 residues. With V trimmed by 3 bases and J by 3 bases, 17 bases remained unmatched. For the CDR3, the DNA is TGTGCCAGCAGTTTTTACAGGGGCGTCAAATCACTTAGCTACGAGCAGTACTTC. This sequence encodes CASSFYRGVKSLSYEQYF.

This chain joins TRBV5-1 and TRBJ1-2; D is unclear. V dropped 0 bases and J dropped 8 bases, with 17 bases sitting between them. The CDR3 has 15 residues. Germline values: CDR1 SGHRS, CDR2 YFSETQ. The CDR3 loop reads CASSLVLGGSGGYTF. CDR3 DNA: TGCGCCAGCAGCTTGGTCCTCGGAGGATCGGGAGGCTACACCTTC.

J is TRBJ1-2 and V is TRBV5-6; 7 nucleotides line up with TRBD1. The junction had 7 bases not matched to a gene; V was cut back by 5 bases and J by 6 bases. Germline CDR1 is SGHDT and CDR2 is YYEEEE. The CDR3 covers 13 residues. The CDR3 nucleotides read TGTGCCAGCAGGTGGGACAGAGCTAATGGCTACACCTTC. This encodes CASRWDRANGYTF.

The genes are TRBV10-2 and TRBJ2-1, with 10 bases matching TRBD1. Trimming removed 6 bases from V and 4 bases from J; junction bases left unmatched: 9. This CDR3 contains 16 residues. The V gene's germline CDR1 is WSHSY and CDR2 SAAADI. The CDR3 is CASREPGQGYYNEQFF. CDR3 DNA: TGCGCCAGCAGGGAACCGGGACAGGGGTATTACAATGAGCAGTTCTTC.